Given below is one T cell receptor beta chain in context. Its target is not known. The protocol was immunoSEQ multiplex PCR, while the TCRdb copy is restricted to in-frame clones and leaves out a portion. The sample carries tens of thousands of clones, about 90% recorded once. This specimen comes from a study of OX40 agonist ivuxolimab in advanced cancers. Study findings and constraints: Low levels of normalized T-cell clonal expansion also appeared in some nonresponders. At 0.1 to 3.0 mg/kg and by week 6, clonal expansion occurred in CD4+ and CD8+ blood T cells. Expanded clones were, on average, more numerous among CD8+ T cells than CD4+. Not determined was the antigen specificity of the expanded peripheral T cells.

Per germline, CDR1 WSHSY and CDR2 SAAADI. Trimming removed 6 bases from V and 5 bases from J, with 4 bases in between. The CDR3 runs to 11 residues. The TCR was taken from an adult with an advanced solid tumor such as melanoma, head and neck, liver or kidney cancer. The chain has TRBV10-2 and TRBJ1-4; the D is unclear. The sample in question was CD4+ or CD8+ T cells sorted from blood, obtained in a trial of the OX40 agonist ivuxolimab. CDR3 residues: CASSGNEKLFF. As DNA, the CDR3 is TGCGCCAGCAGCGGGAATGAAAAACTGTTTTTT.